Listed below are T cell receptor beta chains from one sample, sequenced in a study of identical twins. MiXCR, applied by TCRdb to the 5' RACE reads, yields one record per CDR3 protein. The sample contains some 1,700,000 distinct CDR3 sequences, 25% to 35% of which appear only once. Input material: cord blood. These receptors were taken from a newborn girl in good health. Each CDR3 is given with its conserved first and last residue. A D gene is named only where the DNA matches it firmly. Some rows mark clone size as missing; the rest say once, few, many or name a class of expanded clone.

TRBD1	TRBV27	TRBJ1-2	few	TGTGCCAGCAGTTTATCTCCCGGGACAGGAACCGGCTACACCTTC	CASSLSPGTGTGYTF
NA	TRBV29-1	TRBJ1-3	NA	TGCAGCGTTGCGGACGTGAGCTCTGGAAACACCATATATTTT	CSVADVSSGNTIYF
TRBD1	TRBV14	TRBJ1-3	NA	TGTGCCAGCAGCATCCCCGGGACAGGGGGAAACACCATATATTTT	CASSIPGTGGNTIYF
NA	TRBV5-4	TRBJ2-1	NA	TGTGCCAGCAGCTTGGGGGAGTATGAGCAGTTCTTC	CASSLGEYEQFF
TRBD2	TRBV4-2	TRBJ2-3	few	TGTGCCAGCAGCCAAGAGGCCTTAGCGGGGGGCACAGATACGCAGTATTTT	CASSQEALAGGTDTQYF
TRBD2	TRBV28	TRBJ2-5	NA	TGTGCCAGCCGCCCGATGATCGGCGGGAGGGCCAAGCAGTACTTC	CASRPMIGGRAKQYF
NA	TRBV25-1	TRBJ2-5	few	TGTGCCAGCAGGAAAAGAACGGCCCAAGAGACCCAGTACTTC	CASRKRTAQETQYF
TRBD2	TRBV3-1	TRBJ2-1	few	TGTGCCAGCAGCCTGGAGCGGGAGGAGTCTAATGAGCAGTTCTTC	CASSLEREESNEQFF
NA	TRBV7-9	TRBJ2-1	NA	TGTGCCAGCAGCTTAAAGATCCATGAGCAGTTCTTC	CASSLKIHEQFF
NA	TRBV12-3/TRBV12-4	TRBJ2-3	many	TGTGCCAGCAGTTTCAGGGCCGGGGGCACAGATACGCAGTATTTT	CASSFRAGGTDTQYF
NA	TRBV20-1	TRBJ2-1	few	TGCAGTGCTAGAGGGGAGGGGGGGCTCAATGAGCAGTTCTTC	CSARGEGGLNEQFF
NA	TRBV29-1	TRBJ2-7	many	TGCAGCGTGACGCGGAGACCGGGGGAGCAGTACTTC	CSVTRRPGEQYF
NA	TRBV7-7	TRBJ2-1	NA	TGTGCCAGCAGCAGGACTTCCCATGGGAATGAGCAGTTCTTC	CASSRTSHGNEQFF
TRBD2	TRBV14	TRBJ2-7	NA	TGTGCCAGCAGCAGACCGGGAGGGATCTACGAGCAGTACTTC	CASSRPGGIYEQYF
TRBD2	TRBV7-2	TRBJ2-1	NA	TGTGCCAGCAGCTTAGGCTCGGGACTAGCGGGAATCTTATGGTACAATGAGCAGTTCTTC	CASSLGSGLAGILWYNEQFF
TRBD2	TRBV12-3/TRBV12-4	TRBJ2-2	NA	TGTGCCAGCAGTTTAGGTGGTAGCGGGGGGGCTACCGGGGAGCTGTTTTTT	CASSLGGSGGATGELFF
NA	TRBV28	TRBJ2-7	many	TGTGCCAGCAGTTTTTTTGGCGGAACCTACGAGCAGTACTTC	CASSFFGGTYEQYF
TRBD1	TRBV10-1	TRBJ2-4	few	TGCGCCAGCAGTGAGTCCGGGACAGACATTCAGTACTTC	CASSESGTDIQYF
NA	TRBV7-6	TRBJ2-5	few	TGTGCCAGCAGCAAGAACACCTTGGGACGGCCCCAAGAGACCCAGTACTTC	CASSKNTLGRPQETQYF